One sample yielded the 25 T cell receptor beta chains listed below, sequenced in a study of cytomegalovirus exposure and HLA in healthy donors. PCR involved 60 Vbeta and 13 Jbeta primers. Profiling relied on immunoSEQ multiplex PCR, and the TCRdb table lists in-frame clones only, not all of them. The repertoire consists of 120,000 or so clones, with roughly 80% occurring once and the leading ten covering more than 2.5%. Sequenced input: PBMCs. All receptors derive from a male donor in good health and CMV-seronegative.

For the CDR3, the DNA is TGTGCCTGGAGTCCCCGGACTAGCGGTGGACACTACAATGAGCAGTTCTTC. It codes for CAWSPRTSGGHYNEQFF. The chain couples TRBV30 to TRBJ2-1; TRBD2 matches at 10 bases. The CDR3 totals 17 residues. V shed 2 bases, J shed 3 bases, and the junction held 10 bases outside the gene matches. The V gene's germline CDR1 is GTSNPN and CDR2 SVGIG (reference sequence).

The chain combines TRBV11-3 with TRBJ2-1; D is perhaps TRBD1 (6 bases). The CDR3 sequence is 11 residues long. The germline gives CDR1 SGHNT, CDR2 YENEEA. Trimming removed 8 bases at V and 9 bases at J, with 11 bases between. The CDR3 is CASGRGSEQFF. The CDR3 DNA reads as TGTGCCAGCGGCAGGGGTTCTGAGCAGTTCTTC.

This clone turned up a few times. This chain links TRBV6-4 with TRBJ2-1; 7 nucleotides match TRBD2. V trimming: 6 bases; J trimming: 3 bases; junction bases outside the gene matches: 8. This CDR3 has 15 residues. Germline loops: CDR1 MRHNA, CDR2 SNTAGT. Written as DNA, the CDR3 is TGTGCCAGCAGCCACCAAAGCGGGAACTACAATGAGCAGTTCTTC. The encoded protein is CASSHQSGNYNEQFF.

V usage is TRBV5-1 and J usage is TRBJ1-4; a possible D gene is TRBD1 (6 bases). The CDR3 length is 16 residues. CDR1 SGHRS and CDR2 YFSETQ come from the germline V gene. Trimming pared 5 bases from V and 0 bases from J, leaving 14 bases between. The CDR3: CASSSGQSSTNEKLFF. CDR3 DNA sequence: TGCGCCAGCAGTTCTGGACAGTCGTCAACTAATGAAAAACTGTTTTTT.

This rearrangement joins TRBV9 to TRBJ1-1, with D possibly matching TRBD1 (5 bases). Germline V gives CDR1 SGDLS, CDR2 YYNGEE. V was pared by 3 bases and J by 11 bases, with 20 bases between. The CDR3 consists of 14 residues. Here the CDR3 DNA reads TGTGCCAGCAGCGCCCCCGGACGGGGCGGGAGGGCTTTCTTT. Translated, it gives CASSAPGRGGRAFF. Drawing the rest from reference TRBV9 and TRBJ1-1, the complete variable domain is DSGVTQTPKHLITATGQRVTLRCSPRSGDLSVYWYQQSLDQGLQFLIQYYNGEERAKGNILERFSAQQFPDLHSELNLSSLELGDSALYFCASSAPGRGGRAFFGQGTRLTVV.

V gene TRBV7-2 combines with J gene TRBJ1-1; a weak D match, TRBD1 (5 bases). Germline CDR1 and CDR2: SGHTA and FQGNSA. This CDR3 comprises 14 residues. Trimming shortened V by 4 bases and J by 1 base, and 10 bases separated the two germline ends. The CDR3 coding sequence is TGTGCCAGCAGCTACGACAGAACGAACACTGAAGCTTTCTTT. This codes for CASSYDRTNTEAFF. The full variable domain, with the rest looked up from reference TRBV7-2 and TRBJ1-1, is GAGVSQSPSNKVTEKGKDVELRCDPISGHTALYWYRQSLGQGLEFLIYFQGNSAPDKSGLPSDRFSAERTGGSVSTLTIQRTQQEDSAVYLCASSYDRTNTEAFFGQGTRLTVV.

This clone came up once. The chain is built from TRBV30 and TRBJ2-5; weak D call: TRBD1 (6 bases). Per the germline V gene, CDR1 is GTSNPN and CDR2 is SVGIG (reference sequence). Trimming took 2 bases from V and 6 from J, leaving 10 bases between them. There are 12 residues in the CDR3. The CDR3: CAWSSDRQTQYF. CDR3 sequence (DNA): TGTGCCTGGAGTTCGGACAGACAGACCCAGTACTTC.

The V call is TRBV5-4, the J call TRBJ1-5, with D perhaps TRBD1 (6 bases). V lost 5 bases, J lost 4 bases, and 16 bases lay in between. CDR1 is SGHNT, CDR2 YYREEE, per germline (reference sequence). This CDR3 contains 15 residues. CDR3 sequence: CASSISGQPNQPQHF. The CDR3 DNA follows: TGTGCCAGCAGTATTTCCGGACAGCCAAATCAGCCCCAGCATTTT.

This sequence joins TRBV27 and TRBJ1-1; D is possibly TRBD1 (6 bases). The V end was cut by 6 bases, the J end by 5 bases, with 19 bases between. Per germline, CDR1 MNHEY and CDR2 SMNVEV (reference sequence). The CDR3 loop spans 15 amino acids. The CDR3 DNA sequence: TGTGCCAGCAGGGGGATGCGGCAGGGGTGGACTGAAGCTTTCTTT. Translated: CASRGMRQGWTEAFF.

This clone has a single count. This chain connects TRBV7-2 to TRBJ2-2; 7 bases map to TRBD1. CDR1 is SGHTA, CDR2 FQGNSA, per germline. This CDR3 comprises 17 residues. The V segment lost 6 bases and the J segment 7 bases; nucleotides outside the gene matches: 17. The CDR3 DNA sequence: TGTGCCAGCAGTTTTAGGGGGCGCGCTAGGTCGGGCGGGGAGCTGTTTTTT. It yields the protein CASSFRGRARSGGELFF.

J is TRBJ1-5 and V is TRBV27; D gene uncertain. The V and J ends lost 3 bases and 4 bases respectively, with 7 bases between them. Germline V CDR1 and CDR2: MNHEY, SMNVEV (reference sequence). The CDR3 is 13 amino acids. The CDR3 sequence: CASSLGRNQPQHF. The CDR3 coding sequence is TGTGCCAGCAGTTTGGGCAGAAATCAGCCCCAGCATTTT.

This chain uses TRBV25-1 with TRBJ2-7; 7 bases are shared with TRBD1. The CDR3 is 15 amino acids. V dropped 4 bases and J dropped 1; count of bases not matched to a gene: 7. CDR1 and CDR2 from the germline V gene are MGHDK and SYGVNS. CDR3 bases: TGTGCCAGCAGTGGTAACCGGGACAGTTCCTACGAGCAGTACTTC. Protein: CASSGNRDSSYEQYF.

This clone was seen just once. The V and J genes are TRBV5-6 and TRBJ1-5; no clear D. Germline V gene data show CDR1 as SGHDT and CDR2 as YYEEEE. The length of the CDR3 is 13 residues. V was cut by 3 bases and J by 6 bases, with 10 bases left in between. Written as DNA, the CDR3 is TGTGCCAGCAGCTCCGGGATTTCTCAGCCCCAGCATTTT. Translated: CASSSGISQPQHF.

Regarding this clone: One end of the junction fails to match germline, which may point to a read error. This chain links TRBV7-9 with TRBJ1-4, with 8 bases fitting TRBD1. The germline CDR1 and CDR2 sequences are SEHNR and FQNEAQ (reference sequence). The CDR3 length is 19 residues. DNA for the CDR3: TGTTCCAGCAGCTTAGCCTCAGGGGGCTCCACGGGCGTTGGTGAAAAACTGTTTTTT. Translating gives CSSSLASGGSTGVGEKLFF.

The rearrangement links TRBV5-5 to TRBJ1-2, with a weak D call TRBD1 (5 bases). V gave up 2 bases and J gave up 6 bases, with 14 bases separating them. Germline V gives CDR1 SGHKS, CDR2 YYEKEE (reference sequence). This CDR3 has 14 amino acids. DNA of the CDR3: TGTGCCAGCAGCTTCTCAGGGAATTGGGATGGCTACACCTTC. Translation gives CASSFSGNWDGYTF.

This rearrangement joins TRBV7-2 to TRBJ2-7; tentative D call: TRBD2 (5 bases). CDR1 is SGHTA and CDR2 is FQGNSA in the germline V gene. Trimming shortened V by 1 base and J by 0 bases, and 13 bases separated the two germline ends. The CDR3 covers 16 residues. For the CDR3, the DNA is TGTGCCAGCAGCTTAGTCTGGACTCAGAGCTCCTACGAGCAGTACTTC. Its protein product is CASSLVWTQSSYEQYF.

J is TRBJ2-1 and V is TRBV11-2; 8 positions agree with TRBD2. The CDR3 is 16 residues long. CDR1 and CDR2 (germline): SGHAT, FQNNGV. V shed 3 bases, J shed 2 bases, and the junction held 6 bases outside the gene matches. CDR3: CASSLSGGFTYNEQFF. In nucleotides, the CDR3 is TGTGCCAGCAGCTTGAGCGGGGGCTTCACCTACAATGAGCAGTTCTTC.

The genes are TRBV19 and TRBJ1-2; 7 bases agree with TRBD1. Trimming took 8 bases from V and 0 from J; bases not matched to a gene: 6. This CDR3 has 14 amino acids. In germline, CDR1 is LNHDA, CDR2 SQIVND (reference sequence). This CDR3 is CASSPGGTNYGYTF. Here the CDR3 DNA reads TGTGCCAGTTCTCCAGGGGGGACTAACTATGGCTACACCTTC. Looking up the rest from reference TRBV19 and TRBJ1-2 gives the full variable domain: DGGITQSPKYLFRKEGQNVTLSCEQNLNHDAMYWYRQDPGQGLRLIYYSQIVNDFQKGDIAEGYSVSREKKESFPLTVTSAQKNPTAFYLCASSPGGTNYGYTFGSGTRLTVV.

The chain recombines TRBV10-1 with TRBJ1-2; perhaps TRBD1 as D (5 bases). The V gene's germline CDR1 is WNHNN and CDR2 SYGVQD (reference sequence). The V gene lost 5 bases and the J gene lost 4 bases, with 11 bases spanning the gap. This CDR3 is built from 13 residues. The CDR3 nucleotides read TGCGCCAGCAGTTCGGACATCACCTATGGCTACACCTTC. As protein: CASSSDITYGYTF.

This clone was recorded only once. The chain carries TRBV7-3 and TRBJ1-1; TRBD1 aligns across 8 bases. The CDR3 consists of 14 residues. CDR1 is SGHTA, CDR2 FQGTGA, per germline. V lost 5 bases to trimming and J lost 9 bases; unmatched junction nucleotides: 11. CDR3: CASSPQQGTGQAFF. The CDR3 DNA sequence: TGTGCCAGCAGCCCGCAACAGGGGACAGGACAAGCTTTCTTT.

CDR3 residues: CASRLGRSQGYTF. DNA for the CDR3: TGTGCCAGCAGACTGGGTCGGAGTCAAGGCTACACCTTC. This sequence joins TRBV5-5 and TRBJ1-2, with D hard to call. V dropped 5 bases and J dropped 8 bases, with 16 bases sitting between them. The germline CDR1 and CDR2 sequences are SGHKS and YYEKEE (reference sequence). The CDR3 has 13 residues.

V usage is TRBV27 and J usage is TRBJ2-2; D is unclear. This CDR3 is 15 amino acids long. Germline V gene lookup returns CDR1 MNHEY and CDR2 SMNVEV (reference sequence). Trimming shortened V by 5 bases and J by 1 base, and 11 bases separated the two germline ends. The CDR3 region is CASSPNSMNTGELFF. In nucleotides, the CDR3 is TGTGCCAGCAGTCCTAATAGCATGAACACCGGGGAGCTGTTTTTT.

This clone has a single count. V usage is TRBV6-1 and J usage is TRBJ1-1; TRBD1 matches at 8 bases. The junction had 12 bases not matched to a gene; V was cut back by 4 bases and J by 5 bases. The CDR3 is 16 amino acids. Germline V gene lookup returns CDR1 MNHNS and CDR2 SASEGT. The CDR3 bases are TGTGCCAGCAGTGGGACAGGGTCTAATCAGTGGACTGAAGCTTTCTTT. Its protein is CASSGTGSNQWTEAFF.

V and J are TRBV10-3 and TRBJ1-6, with 7 bases that match TRBD1. The CDR3 spans 15 residues. After removal of 4 bases from V and 11 bases from J, the junction contained 11 bases not matched to a gene. Germline CDR1 reads ENHRY; CDR2 reads SYGVKD. The CDR3 bases are TGTGCCATCAGTGGGACAGGTGGGGTAATGGCACCCCTCCACTTT. Protein: CAISGTGGVMAPLHF.

In DNA, the CDR3 is TGCGCCAGCAGCCGGGACAGGGGGACTGAAGCTTTCTTT. Translating it yields CASSRDRGTEAFF. The V and J genes are TRBV10-2 and TRBJ1-1, with 11 bases aligning to TRBD1. CDR3 length: 13 residues. Germline CDR1 WSHSY, CDR2 SAAADI. V lost 6 bases to trimming and J lost 5 bases; unmatched junction nucleotides: 2.